Below are 14 T cell receptor beta chains sequenced from a single sample in a study of shared clonotypes between healthy human individuals. Method: immunoSEQ multiplex PCR; TCRdb's copy keeps in-frame clones and lacks some. The data hold approximately 1.4 million clones, with 95% to 99% observed a single time. Sequences were obtained from naive CD4+ T cells sorted from blood. Subset specified: CD45RA+ positively selected. Receptor source: a man aged 25-40 years in good health.

V gene TRBV10-3 combines with J gene TRBJ2-1; D possibly corresponds to TRBD1 (5 bases). Germline CDR1 ENHRY, CDR2 SYGVKD. There are 16 residues in the CDR3. V lost 3 bases, J lost 7 bases, and 19 bases lay in between. The CDR3 here is CAISDRAPDSPNEQFF. CDR3 nucleotide sequence: TGTGCCATCAGTGATCGGGCCCCTGACAGTCCTAATGAGCAGTTCTTC.

This rearrangement joins TRBV5-1 to TRBJ1-1; maybe TRBD1 (5 bases). The V gene's germline CDR1 is SGHRS and CDR2 YFSETQ. The V end was cut by 5 bases, the J end by 2 bases, with 13 bases between. This CDR3 has 14 amino acids. The CDR3 here is CASRPGTSNTEAFF. The CDR3 region has the DNA TGCGCCAGCAGACCCGGGACCTCAAACACTGAAGCTTTCTTT.

The gene calls are TRBV9 and TRBJ1-2; 9 bases map to TRBD1. The ends lost 0 bases at V and 3 bases at J; junction bases unmatched: 3. CDR1 and CDR2 from the germline V gene are SGDLS and YYNGEE. The CDR3 is 15 amino acids. The CDR3 coding sequence is TGTGCCAGCAGCGTAGTGGACAGGGGTGACTATGGCTACACCTTC. Amino acid sequence: CASSVVDRGDYGYTF.

This rearrangement joins TRBV30 to TRBJ2-1; D remains unclear. V was trimmed by 5 bases and J by 0 bases, leaving 5 bases between them. The length of the CDR3 is 12 residues. From germline, CDR1 is GTSNPN and CDR2 SVGIG (reference sequence). The CDR3 DNA sequence: TGTGCCTGGCATAGCTCCTACAATGAGCAGTTCTTC. Its translation: CAWHSSYNEQFF.

This chain joins TRBV19 and TRBJ1-4, with 7 bases lining up with TRBD1. Trimming removed 10 bases from V and 8 bases from J; junction bases left unmatched: 16. The germline gives CDR1 LNHDA, CDR2 SQIVND (reference sequence). There are 15 residues in the CDR3. The CDR3 reads CAKHPGGTENEKLFF. The CDR3 nucleotides are TGTGCCAAACACCCGGGCGGGACAGAAAACGAAAAACTGTTTTTT.

The CDR3 spells CASSLDLAGAYNEQFF. The DNA for the CDR3 is TGTGCCAGCAGCTTGGATCTAGCGGGAGCCTACAATGAGCAGTTCTTC. V gene TRBV5-5 combines with J gene TRBJ2-1, with 10 bases that match TRBD2. The CDR3 is 16 residues long. Trimming cost V 0 bases and J 2 bases; bases outside gene matches: 2. Germline CDR1 and CDR2: SGHKS and YYEKEE (reference sequence).

V and J are TRBV4-2 and TRBJ2-1; D gene uncertain. Per the germline V gene, CDR1 is LGHNA and CDR2 is YNFKEQ. Deletions cut 1 base from V and 12 bases from J, with 13 bases between. The CDR3 spans 13 residues. For the CDR3, the DNA is TGTGCCAGCAGCCAAGCAAATGCTTTGGGGCAGTTCTTC. The encoded protein is CASSQANALGQFF.

The gene calls are TRBV2 and TRBJ2-4; TRBD2 aligns across 9 bases. The CDR3 length is 11 residues. V gave up 6 bases and J gave up 13 bases; unmatched junction bases: 4. Germline V gene sequence: CDR1 SNHLY, CDR2 FYNNEI. The CDR3 nucleotides are TGTGCCAGCAGCGGGGGGACTAGCCAGTACTTC. Amino acids: CASSGGTSQYF.

The V and J genes are TRBV7-2 and TRBJ1-5; 7 bases are a match to TRBD1. Germline-derived CDR1 and CDR2 are SGHTA and FQGNSA. The trim removed 1 base at V and 1 base at J, leaving 10 bases unmatched. There are 18 residues in the CDR3. For the CDR3, the DNA is TGTGCCAGCAGCTTAGGGGGAGGGGGCCAGTGGAGCAATCAGCCCCAGCATTTT. It codes for CASSLGGGGQWSNQPQHF.

The gene calls are TRBV28 and TRBJ1-5; 9 positions match TRBD1. Germline V gives CDR1 MDHEN, CDR2 SYDVKM. CDR3 length: 16 amino acids. The junction had 5 bases not matched to a gene; V was cut back by 1 base and J by 4 bases. CDR3 sequence reads: CASSLLDRGWNQPQHF. The CDR3 bases are TGTGCCAGCAGTTTATTGGACAGGGGATGGAATCAGCCCCAGCATTTT.

The CDR3 nucleotides are TGTGCCAGCAGCTTCGGCAGGGGGAACTATGGCTACACCTTC. The encoded protein is CASSFGRGNYGYTF. The chain combines TRBV11-2 with TRBJ1-2, with TRBD1 identical over 7 bases. The CDR3 extends over 14 amino acids. Germline-derived CDR1 and CDR2 are SGHAT and FQNNGV. V lost 3 bases to trimming and J lost 2 bases; unmatched junction nucleotides: 3.

The genes are TRBV2 and TRBJ2-7; 11 positions match TRBD2. Germline lookup yields CDR1 SNHLY and CDR2 FYNNEI. V was clipped by 7 bases and J by 6 bases; unmatched bases: 11. The CDR3 consists of 15 residues. The CDR3 region has the DNA TGTGCCAGCAATTCCCTTACTAGCGGGAGTGGCGAGCAGTACTTC. This translates into CASNSLTSGSGEQYF.

The chain carries TRBV28 and TRBJ2-6; tentative D call: TRBD2 (5 bases). CDR3 length: 15 residues. Germline V CDR1 and CDR2: MDHEN, SYDVKM. Trimming removed 7 bases from V and 4 bases from J, with 14 bases in between. In DNA, the CDR3 is TGTGCCAGCAATTGGGCGGGTGTAGGGGCCAACGTCCTGACTTTC. Encoded protein: CASNWAGVGANVLTF. The variable domain in full, with the rest retrieved from reference TRBV28 and TRBJ2-6, is DVKVTQSSRYLVKRTGEKVFLECVQDMDHENMFWYRQDPGLGLRLIYFSYDVKMKEKGDIPEGYSVSREKKERFSLILESASTNQTSMYLCASNWAGVGANVLTFGAGSRLTVL.

This chain links TRBV20-1 with TRBJ1-1; unclear D gene. Germline CDR1 and CDR2: DFQATT and SNEGSKA (reference sequence). The CDR3 is 11 amino acids. Trimming took off 0 bases at V and 7 bases at J, with 6 bases between the two ends. The CDR3 DNA reads as TGCAGTGCTAGAGATAGTTTTGAAGCTTTCTTT. This encodes CSARDSFEAFF.